The present entry profiles one TCR beta chain with its context. The target antigen is unknown. This sample was taken from a study of PD-L1 blockade in urothelial cancer. Study as a whole: Patients with male sex and bladder-origin urothelial cancer accounted for about 85% of the roughly 30 enrolled. Notes on the study in general: It was durable-benefit patients whose tumor-associated blood clones expanded more at 3 weeks.

TCR analog templates of synthetic origin were spiked into each PCR. Profiled with immunoSEQ multiplex PCR; TCRdb holds only in-frame clones, not every one. The top ten clones hold 1.5% to 2.5% of a sample with more than 90,000 clones, 80% to 90% of them seen once. Stated time point: pretreatment peripheral blood. Pretreatment and on-treatment blood mononuclear cell samples were taken, totaling between 1 and 8 time points per patient. This receptor was obtained from a man aged 55 to 70 with urothelial cancer. The sequences come from PBMCs, collected around atezolizumab (anti-PD-L1) treatment.

The CDR3 protein is CASSSPSGAQTNEQFF. Here the CDR3 DNA reads TGTGCCAGCAGTTCGCCTAGCGGGGCGCAAACTAATGAGCAGTTCTTC. This chain connects TRBV28 to TRBJ2-1; 9 positions agree with TRBD2. V shed 4 bases and J 7 bases; nucleotides not matched to a gene: 11. CDR1 is MDHEN, CDR2 SYDVKM, per germline. The CDR3 totals 16 residues. Together with reference TRBV28 and TRBJ2-1, the CDR3 gives the full variable domain: DVKVTQSSRYLVKRTGEKVFLECVQDMDHENMFWYRQDPGLGLRLIYFSYDVKMKEKGDIPEGYSVSREKKERFSLILESASTNQTSMYLCASSSPSGAQTNEQFFGPGTRLTVL.